The source of this TCR beta chain is a study of T cell responses to AZD1222 COVID-19 vaccine. Study background: Pooled in the analysis were second doses at about 4 or about 12 weeks.

This clone was observed once. What it binds is not known. TCRdb keeps only in-frame clones here, not all; method: immunoSEQ multiplex PCR. The sample has 90,000 to 95,000 clones; about 90% are singletons. Germline lookup yields CDR1 SGHTA and CDR2 FQGNSA. Unmatched junction bases numbered 11, after V lost 5 bases and J lost 10 bases. The CDR3 is 14 amino acids. Study-wide findings and caveats: Among spike-specific TCRs, nearly half reportedly target unmutated variant regions. Females outnumbered males among donors, who were mostly white British; clonal diversity was possibly underestimated.

The clonotype comes from an adult in good health. The chain couples TRBV7-2 to TRBJ1-2; 9 nucleotides line up with TRBD1. This sample comprised peripheral blood, obtained on day 0 of AZD1222 vaccination. The CDR3 here is CASSPDRGRDDYTF. The CDR3, as DNA: TGTGCCAGCAGCCCAGACAGGGGGAGGGATGACTACACCTTC.